Shown below are 9 T cell receptor beta chains from a single sample sequenced in a study of preoperative IRX-2 immunotherapy in early breast cancer (dated by TCRdb to the late 2010s). According to the study, the label for this sample's treatment or condition signals: preoperative locoregional IRX-2 cytokine immunotherapy. To prepare the library, the immunoSEQ multiplex PCR assay was applied. TCRdb's version of the immuneACCESS table is confined to in-frame rearrangements and falls short of the full clone set. An unresolved V gene accounts for under half of the shortfall where checked; the remainder is of unknown origin. Recorded for this sample are about 42,000 clones; 70% to 80% of them occurred a single time. Of the sample, roughly 1.2% is held by the ten largest clones. The sample was tumor tissue, taken after IRX-2 immunotherapy. The receptors derive from a human donor with breast cancer.

The chain recombines TRBV11-3 with TRBJ1-5; possibly TRBD1 for D (6 bases). This CDR3 region has 14 residues. CDR1 and CDR2 (germline): SGHNT, YENEEA. V was cut by 5 bases and J by 6 bases, with 14 bases left in between. The CDR3 sequence: CASSGTPPGQPQHF. The CDR3 DNA reads as TGTGCCAGCAGCGGGACACCTCCGGGTCAGCCCCAGCATTTT. The variable domain in full, completed from reference TRBV11-3 and TRBJ1-5, reads EAGVVQSPRYKIIEKKQPVAFWCNPISGHNTLYWYLQNLGQGPELLIRYENEEAVDDSQLPKDRFSAERLKGVDSTLKIQPAELGDSAVYLCASSGTPPGQPQHFGDGTRLSIL.

J is TRBJ1-2 and V is TRBV7-1; 8 bases map to TRBD1. TRBV7-1 is an ORF, and what it does is uncertain. The CDR3 extends over 14 amino acids. Unmatched junction bases numbered 4, after V lost 5 bases and J lost 2 bases. The CDR3 DNA follows: TGTGCCAGCAGCGCTGGACAGGGAAACTATGGCTACACCTTC. Encoded protein: CASSAGQGNYGYTF.

Notes on this clone: This same CDR3 is encoded by further DNA sequences in the sample. The V and J genes are TRBV5-1 and TRBJ1-4, with unresolved D. Trimming stripped 7 bases from V and 0 bases from J, with 10 bases between. CDR1 and CDR2 (germline): SGHRS, YFSETQ. The CDR3 sequence is 14 residues long. The CDR3 is CASSLRATNEKLFF. CDR3 in DNA: TGCGCCAGCTCCCTTCGGGCAACTAATGAAAAACTGTTTTTT.

The CDR3, as DNA: TGTGCCAGCAGCCGAAGAGGACAGGGCTCCTACAATGAGCAGTTCTTC. This sequence encodes CASSRRGQGSYNEQFF. This sequence joins TRBV7-4 and TRBJ2-1, with 8 bases lining up with TRBD1. The CDR3 extends over 16 amino acids. Germline V gives CDR1 SGHVT, CDR2 SQSDAQ. J lost 0 bases, V lost 5 bases, and 6 bases had no gene match.

The chain recombines TRBV11-1 with TRBJ2-7; D possibly corresponds to TRBD1 (6 bases). The CDR3 has 15 residues. Germline V gene lookup returns CDR1 SGHAT and CDR2 FQDESV (reference sequence). With 1 base removed from V and 0 bases from J, the gap between germline ends came to 10 bases. CDR3 region: CASSLEQGPSYEQYF. The DNA for the CDR3 is TGTGCCAGCAGCTTAGAACAGGGCCCCTCCTACGAGCAGTACTTC.

The rearrangement joins TRBV6-7 to TRBJ1-3; D perhaps matches TRBD1 (6 bases). TRBV6-7 is placed among ORFs of uncertain function. Trimming stripped 7 bases from V and 0 bases from J, with 16 bases between. This CDR3 is built from 16 residues. This CDR3 reads CASNPPGHDSGNTIYF. In DNA form, the CDR3 reads TGTGCCAGCAACCCACCGGGACACGACTCTGGAAACACCATATATTTT.

The rearrangement joins TRBV7-1 to TRBJ2-7; D perhaps matches TRBD1 (5 bases). TRBV7-1 is an ORF; its function is uncertain. Trimming pared 3 bases from V and 6 bases from J, leaving 12 bases between. This CDR3 has 13 amino acids. CDR3 sequence (DNA): TGTGCCAGCAGCTCTGAGCAGGGTCGCGAGCAGTACTTC. Protein product: CASSSEQGREQYF.

As regards this clone: The junction and the germline gene differ at one end; a read error may be behind it. Some base is ambiguous or went unread, and X replaces its residue. J is TRBJ1-1 and V is TRBV14; possible D gene TRBD1, 5 bases. The CDR3 has 15 residues. Germline loops: CDR1 SGHDN, CDR2 FVKESK. The CDR3 here is CASSSLGHISTEXFF. The CDR3 DNA reads TGTGCCAGCAGCTCCCTAGGACATATCAGTACTGAAGYTTTCTTT.

This clone was seen a single time. The chain recombines TRBV28 with TRBJ2-7; no reliable D call. The CDR3 is 15 amino acids. Germline V gene sequence: CDR1 MDHEN, CDR2 SYDVKM. Trimming removed 1 base at V and 4 bases at J, with 14 bases between. The CDR3 DNA is TGTGCCAGCAGTTTATCTGGGTATAAACAATACGAGCAGTACTTC. This encodes CASSLSGYKQYEQYF.